Listed here are 9 T cell receptor beta chains from one sample, sequenced in a study of blood T cell repertoires in COVID-19. Data came from immunoSEQ multiplex PCR; TCRdb stores just in-frame clones and leaves some out. The repertoire holds 200,000 to 250,000 clones, with under 85% as singletons. Sequencing was performed on peripheral blood. These receptors originate from a woman aged 25-40 years with COVID-19, enrolled during active disease.

Only one count was recorded for this clone. The chain couples TRBV20-1 to TRBJ2-5; TRBD2 is a possible D gene (5 bases). CDR1 and CDR2 (germline): DFQATT, SNEGSKA (reference sequence). This CDR3 has 13 residues. With 3 bases removed from V and 1 base from J, the gap between germline ends came to 9 bases. The CDR3 DNA follows: TGCAGTGCTAGTGAGGGCTTCCAAGAGACCCAGTACTTC. Translation: CSASEGFQETQYF.

The gene calls are TRBV25-1 and TRBJ1-3; D is possibly TRBD1 (5 bases). Germline CDR1 MGHDK, CDR2 SYGVNS. Between the trimmed V and J ends, which lost 3 bases and 0 bases, there was a span of 12 bases. CDR3 length: 16 residues. DNA of the CDR3: TGTGCCAGCAGTGACATCGCAGGGTACTCTGGAAACACCATATATTTT. Translating it yields CASSDIAGYSGNTIYF.

The rearrangement joins TRBV19 to TRBJ1-5; weak D call: TRBD1 (6 bases). The CDR3 spans 17 residues. V was cut by 0 bases and J by 5 bases, with 17 bases left in between. Germline V gene sequence: CDR1 LNHDA, CDR2 SQIVND (reference sequence). The CDR3 nucleotides read TGTGCCAGTAGTATAGACAATGAGGGGGACCCGCATCAGCCCCAGCATTTT. Protein: CASSIDNEGDPHQPQHF.

The V gene is TRBV6-2 or TRBV6-3, the J gene TRBJ2-5; TRBD2 matches at 15 bases. The J segment lost 2 bases and the V segment lost 4 bases, leaving 5 bases of the junction unmatched. Germline CDR1 is MNHEY and CDR2 is SVGEGT. The CDR3 runs to 17 residues. The CDR3, as DNA: TGTGCCAGCAGTTCCGGACTAGCGGGAGGGTCGCAAGAGACCCAGTACTTC. As protein: CASSSGLAGGSQETQYF.

The V gene is TRBV5-1, the J gene TRBJ2-3; D may be TRBD1 (6 bases). CDR3 length: 14 residues. Trimming removed 4 bases at V and 2 bases at J, with 11 bases between. Per the germline V gene, CDR1 is SGHRS and CDR2 is YFSETQ. CDR3 loop: CASSPRTDTDTQYF. The CDR3, as DNA: TGCGCCAGCAGCCCCCGGACAGACACAGATACGCAGTATTTT. The variable domain in full, with the rest retrieved from reference TRBV5-1 and TRBJ2-3, is KAGVTQTPRYLIKTRGQQVTLSCSPISGHRSVSWYQQTPGQGLQFLFEYFSETQRNKGNFPGRFSGRQFSNSRSEMNVSTLELGDSALYLCASSPRTDTDTQYFGPGTRLTVL.

In its sample, this clone was seen many times. The rearrangement uses TRBV7-9 and TRBJ1-4; 8 bases align to TRBD1. The germline V gene has CDR1 SEHNR and CDR2 FQNEAQ (reference sequence). Trimming cost V 5 bases and J 3 bases; bases outside gene matches: 11. The CDR3 has 17 amino acids. The CDR3 loop is CASSELPGQASNEKLFF. CDR3 nucleotide sequence: TGTGCCAGCAGCGAACTTCCGGGACAGGCCTCTAATGAAAAACTGTTTTTT.

The sample holds one count of this clone. This chain links TRBV18 with TRBJ1-1; a possible D gene is TRBD1 (5 bases). The CDR3 totals 15 residues. Germline V lookup: CDR1 KGHSH, CDR2 LQKENI. Trimming stripped 1 base from V and 2 bases from J, with 11 bases between. In DNA, the CDR3 is TGTGCCAGCTCACCACTGAGACAGCCAAACACTGAAGCTTTCTTT. Amino acids: CASSPLRQPNTEAFF.

CDR3 nucleotide sequence: TGTGCCAGCAGCCAGACAGAGCCTAATTCACCCCTCCACTTT. It specifies CASSQTEPNSPLHF. The chain has TRBV5-5 and TRBJ1-6; TRBD1 might be the D (5 bases). V shed 4 bases and J shed 6 bases, with 11 bases lying between them. The CDR3 has 14 amino acids. Germline values: CDR1 SGHKS, CDR2 YYEKEE (reference sequence).

The J gene is TRBJ2-6, the V gene TRBV2, with D unclear. Looked up from germline, CDR1 is SNHLY and CDR2 is FYNNEI. This CDR3 spans 16 amino acids. V was shortened by 5 bases and J by 0 bases, with 11 bases between the two germline ends. The CDR3 bases are TGTGCCAGCAGTTCCGACCGGAGCTCTGGGGCCAACGTCCTGACTTTC. It is translated as CASSSDRSSGANVLTF.